This TCR beta chain appears in the sequencing data of a study of cytomegalovirus exposure and HLA in healthy donors. Points on this clone: Its matching antigen is unknown.

Findings and limits, study-wide: Earlier findings revealed that most TCR beta V segments proved productive either about 90% or about 30% of the time. In all likelihood, a cluster of highly shared sequence variants was a sequencing artifact. Later, TCR association rates were found to vary by HLA locus, highest for DRB1 and lowest for HLA-C.

Amplification used 60 Vbeta primers and 13 Jbeta primers. In the source study's methods: Counted up in a later analysis, unique TCR beta chains came to 65 million to 100 million, with around 10 million shared. The method was immunoSEQ multiplex PCR; TCRdb's version includes in-frame clones alone and lacks a portion of them. V, J and clone size are those of that table, while D and trimming were read from the DNA. This sample lists just over 20,000 clones; its ten largest clones have roughly a fifth. The sequenced material came from PBMCs. This receptor was identified in a man aged 60 to 69 in good health and CMV-seropositive.

CDR3 in DNA: TGCGCCAGCCAGGGAGGGCTTGCAGGGCCTTCCGCCTACGAGCAGTACTTC. Protein: CASQGGLAGPSAYEQYF. This chain joins TRBV5-1 and TRBJ2-7, with 7 bases matching TRBD2. Germline V gives CDR1 SGHRS, CDR2 YFSETQ. J was trimmed by 2 bases and V by 7 bases; bases with no gene match: 18. This CDR3 contains 17 residues.